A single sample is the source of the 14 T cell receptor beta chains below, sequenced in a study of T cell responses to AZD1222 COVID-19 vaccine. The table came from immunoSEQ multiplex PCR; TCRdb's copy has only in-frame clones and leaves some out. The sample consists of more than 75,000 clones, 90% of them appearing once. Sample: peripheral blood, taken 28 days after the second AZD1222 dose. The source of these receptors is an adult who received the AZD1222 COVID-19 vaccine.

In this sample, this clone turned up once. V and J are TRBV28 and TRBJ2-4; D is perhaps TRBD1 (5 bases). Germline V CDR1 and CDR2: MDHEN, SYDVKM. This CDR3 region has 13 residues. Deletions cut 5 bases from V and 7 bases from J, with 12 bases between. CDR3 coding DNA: TGTGCCAGCAGTCCTCAGGGAACGAACATTCAGTACTTC. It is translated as CASSPQGTNIQYF.

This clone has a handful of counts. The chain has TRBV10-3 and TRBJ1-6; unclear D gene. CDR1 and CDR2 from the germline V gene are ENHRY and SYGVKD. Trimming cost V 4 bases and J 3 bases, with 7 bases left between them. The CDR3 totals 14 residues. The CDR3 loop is CAISGADYNSPLHF. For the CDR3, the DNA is TGTGCCATCAGTGGGGCAGACTATAATTCACCCCTCCACTTT.

Here the CDR3 reads CASSDRGIPPNQPQHF. CDR3 DNA: TGTGCCAGCTCCGACAGGGGAATCCCCCCCAATCAGCCCCAGCATTTT. The V call is TRBV18, the J call TRBJ1-5, with 8 bases matching TRBD1. Looked up from germline, CDR1 is KGHSH and CDR2 is LQKENI. The CDR3 sequence is 16 residues long. After removal of 6 bases from V and 3 bases from J, the junction contained 10 bases not matched to a gene.

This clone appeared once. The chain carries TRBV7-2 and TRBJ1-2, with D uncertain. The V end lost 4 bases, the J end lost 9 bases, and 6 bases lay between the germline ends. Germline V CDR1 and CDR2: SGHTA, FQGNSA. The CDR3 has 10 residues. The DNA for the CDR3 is TGTGCCAGCAGCTCCCTTAGCTACACCTTC. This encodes CASSSLSYTF.

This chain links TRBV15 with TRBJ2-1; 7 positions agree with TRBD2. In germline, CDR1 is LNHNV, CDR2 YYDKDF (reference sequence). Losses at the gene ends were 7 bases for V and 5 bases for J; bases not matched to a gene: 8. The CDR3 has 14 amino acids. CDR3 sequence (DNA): TGTGCCACCACCCCGAGGACTAGTGACAATGAGCAGTTCTTC. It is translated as CATTPRTSDNEQFF.

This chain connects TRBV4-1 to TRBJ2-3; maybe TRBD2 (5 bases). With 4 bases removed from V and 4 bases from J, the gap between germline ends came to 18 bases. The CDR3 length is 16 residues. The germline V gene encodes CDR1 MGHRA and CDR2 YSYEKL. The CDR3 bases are TGCGCCAGCAGCCGAAACCGGGCCGCTAGCCCAGATACGCAGTATTTT. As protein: CASSRNRAASPDTQYF.

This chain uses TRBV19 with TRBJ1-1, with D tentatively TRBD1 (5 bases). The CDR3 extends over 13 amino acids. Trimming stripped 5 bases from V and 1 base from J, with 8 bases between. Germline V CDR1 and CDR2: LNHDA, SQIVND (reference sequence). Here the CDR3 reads CASSFRGNTEAFF. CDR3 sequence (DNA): TGTGCCAGTAGTTTTAGGGGGAACACTGAAGCTTTCTTT.

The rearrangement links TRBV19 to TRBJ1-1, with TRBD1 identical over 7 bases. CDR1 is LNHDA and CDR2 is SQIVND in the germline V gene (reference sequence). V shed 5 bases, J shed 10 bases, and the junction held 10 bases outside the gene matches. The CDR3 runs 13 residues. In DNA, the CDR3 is TGTGCCAGTAGTGTAACACAGGGGCAATCAGCTTTCTTT. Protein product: CASSVTQGQSAFF.

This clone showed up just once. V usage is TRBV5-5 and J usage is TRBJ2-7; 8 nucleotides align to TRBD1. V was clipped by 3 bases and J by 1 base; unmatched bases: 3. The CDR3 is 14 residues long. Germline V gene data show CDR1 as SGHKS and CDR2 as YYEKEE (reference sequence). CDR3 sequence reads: CASSSGTGSYEQYF. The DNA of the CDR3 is TGTGCCAGCAGCTCCGGGACAGGATCCTACGAGCAGTACTTC.

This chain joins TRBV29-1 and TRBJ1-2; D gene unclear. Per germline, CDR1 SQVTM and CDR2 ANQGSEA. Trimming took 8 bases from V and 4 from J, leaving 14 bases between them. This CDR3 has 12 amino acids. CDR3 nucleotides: TGCAGCTCCCGGGAGGGCGGCTATGGCTACACCTTC. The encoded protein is CSSREGGYGYTF.

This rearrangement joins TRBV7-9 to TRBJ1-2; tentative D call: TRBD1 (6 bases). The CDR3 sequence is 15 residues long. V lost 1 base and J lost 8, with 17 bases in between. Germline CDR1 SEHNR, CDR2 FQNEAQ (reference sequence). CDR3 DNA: TGTGCCAGCAGCTTAGACTTGGACAGAAGGGGAGGCTACACCTTC. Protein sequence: CASSLDLDRRGGYTF.

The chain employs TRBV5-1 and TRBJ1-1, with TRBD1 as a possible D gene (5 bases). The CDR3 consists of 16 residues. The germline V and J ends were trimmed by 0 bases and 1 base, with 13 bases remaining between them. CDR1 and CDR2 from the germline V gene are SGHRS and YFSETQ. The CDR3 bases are TGCGCCAGCAGCTTGGCCAAGACGGGGACGAACACTGAAGCTTTCTTT. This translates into CASSLAKTGTNTEAFF.

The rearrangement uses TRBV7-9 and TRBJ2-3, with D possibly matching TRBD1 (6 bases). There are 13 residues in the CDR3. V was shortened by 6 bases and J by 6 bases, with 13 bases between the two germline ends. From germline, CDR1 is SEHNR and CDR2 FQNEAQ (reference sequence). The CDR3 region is CASSASGADTQYF. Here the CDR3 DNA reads TGTGCCAGCAGTGCGTCAGGGGCGGATACGCAGTATTTT.

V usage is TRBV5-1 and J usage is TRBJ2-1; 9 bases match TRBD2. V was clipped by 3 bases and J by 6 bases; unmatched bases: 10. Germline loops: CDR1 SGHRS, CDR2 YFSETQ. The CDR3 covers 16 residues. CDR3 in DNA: TGCGCCAGCAGCTGGCAAGCGGGGGGAGGGACCAATGAGCAGTTCTTC. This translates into CASSWQAGGGTNEQFF.